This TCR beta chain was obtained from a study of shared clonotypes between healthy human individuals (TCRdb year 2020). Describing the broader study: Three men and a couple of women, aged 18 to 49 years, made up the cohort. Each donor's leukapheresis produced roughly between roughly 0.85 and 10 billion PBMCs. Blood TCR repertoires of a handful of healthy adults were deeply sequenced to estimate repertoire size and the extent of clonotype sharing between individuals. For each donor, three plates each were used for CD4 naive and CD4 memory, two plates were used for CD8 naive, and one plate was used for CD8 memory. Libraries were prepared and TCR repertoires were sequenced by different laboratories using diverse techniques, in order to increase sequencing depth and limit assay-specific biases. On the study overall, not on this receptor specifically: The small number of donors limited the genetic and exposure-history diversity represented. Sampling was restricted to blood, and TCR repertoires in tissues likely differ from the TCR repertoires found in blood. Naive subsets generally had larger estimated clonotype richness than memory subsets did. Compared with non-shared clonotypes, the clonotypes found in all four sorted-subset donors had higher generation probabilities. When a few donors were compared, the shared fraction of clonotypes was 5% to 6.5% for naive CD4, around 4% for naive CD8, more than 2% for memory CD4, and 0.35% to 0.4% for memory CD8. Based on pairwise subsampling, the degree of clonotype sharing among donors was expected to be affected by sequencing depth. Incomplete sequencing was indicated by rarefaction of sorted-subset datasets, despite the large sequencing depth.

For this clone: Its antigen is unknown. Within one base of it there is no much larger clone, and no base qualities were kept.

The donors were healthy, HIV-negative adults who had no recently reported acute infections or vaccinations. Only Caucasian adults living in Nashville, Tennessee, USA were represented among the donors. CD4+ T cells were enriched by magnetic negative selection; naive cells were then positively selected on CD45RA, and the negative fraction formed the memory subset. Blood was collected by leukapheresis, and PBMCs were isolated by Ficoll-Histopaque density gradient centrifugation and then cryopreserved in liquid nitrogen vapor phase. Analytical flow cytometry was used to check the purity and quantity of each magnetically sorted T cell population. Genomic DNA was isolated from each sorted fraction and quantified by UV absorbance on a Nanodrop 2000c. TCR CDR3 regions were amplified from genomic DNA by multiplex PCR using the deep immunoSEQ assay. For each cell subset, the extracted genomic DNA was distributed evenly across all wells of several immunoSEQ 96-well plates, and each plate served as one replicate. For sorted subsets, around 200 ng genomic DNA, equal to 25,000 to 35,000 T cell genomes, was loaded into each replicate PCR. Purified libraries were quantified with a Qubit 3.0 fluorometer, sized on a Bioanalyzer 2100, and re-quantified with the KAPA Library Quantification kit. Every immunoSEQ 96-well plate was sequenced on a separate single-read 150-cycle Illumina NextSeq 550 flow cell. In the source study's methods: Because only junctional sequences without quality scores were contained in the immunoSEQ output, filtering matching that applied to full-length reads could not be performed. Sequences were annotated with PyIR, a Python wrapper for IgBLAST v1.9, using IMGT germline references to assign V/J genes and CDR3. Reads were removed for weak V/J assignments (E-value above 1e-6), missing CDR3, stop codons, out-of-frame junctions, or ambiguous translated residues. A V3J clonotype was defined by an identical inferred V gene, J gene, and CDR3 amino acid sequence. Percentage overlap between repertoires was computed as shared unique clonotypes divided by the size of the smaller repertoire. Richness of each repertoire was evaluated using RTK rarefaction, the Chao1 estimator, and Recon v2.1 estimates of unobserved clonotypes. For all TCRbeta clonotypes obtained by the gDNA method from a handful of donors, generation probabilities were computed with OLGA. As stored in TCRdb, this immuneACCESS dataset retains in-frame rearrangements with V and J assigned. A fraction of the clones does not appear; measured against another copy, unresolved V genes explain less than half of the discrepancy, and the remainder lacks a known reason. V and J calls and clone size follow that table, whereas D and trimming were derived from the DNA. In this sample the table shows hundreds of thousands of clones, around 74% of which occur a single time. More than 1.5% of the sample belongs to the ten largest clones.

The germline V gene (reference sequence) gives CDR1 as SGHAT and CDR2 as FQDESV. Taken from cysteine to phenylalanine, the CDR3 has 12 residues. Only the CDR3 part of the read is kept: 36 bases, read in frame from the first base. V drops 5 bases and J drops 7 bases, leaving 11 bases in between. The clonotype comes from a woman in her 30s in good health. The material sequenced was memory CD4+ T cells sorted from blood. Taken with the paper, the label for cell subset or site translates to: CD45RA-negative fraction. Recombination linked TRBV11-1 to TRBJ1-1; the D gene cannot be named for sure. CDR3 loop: CASSPQFGEAFF. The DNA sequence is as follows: TGTGCCAGCAGCCCCCAGTTTGGTGAAGCTTTCTTT.